Listed below are T cell receptor beta chains from one sample, sequenced in a study of T-cell memory formation after mild COVID-19. From the 5' RACE reads, TCRdb called clonotypes with MiXCR, one entry per CDR3 protein. This table has 270,000 or so distinct CDR3 sequences, roughly 17% appearing once. Sequenced material: PBMCs or a T cell subset sorted from them (not recorded which). The receptors derive from a man aged 18 to 29 who had mild COVID-19 (a few samples of this study predate the infection). Cell type and time point are not known. The CDR3 runs from the conserved cysteine through the conserved F or W. A D gene is named only where the DNA matches it firmly. Clone size, where shown, is once, few, many, or a class for clones that have expanded.

TRBJ1-2 | 12 | TRBV12-3/TRBV12-4 | - | once | CASSSGWYGYTF | TGTGCCAGCAGTTCAGGGTGGTATGGCTACACCTTC
TRBJ1-2 | 14 | TRBV18 | TRBD1 | few | CASSSQGADYGYTF | TGTGCCAGCTCATCACAGGGGGCGGACTATGGCTACACCTTC
TRBJ1-3 | 14 | TRBV10-1 | - | - | CASRSLGSGNTIYF | TGCGCCAGCAGGTCTTTAGGCTCTGGAAACACCATATATTTT
TRBJ1-1 | 14 | TRBV20-1 | - | - | CSARATEGRPEAFF | TGCAGTGCTAGGGCTACTGAGGGTCGTCCTGAAGCTTTCTTT
TRBJ2-5 | 16 | TRBV7-8 | - | many | CASSPMASTTGETQYF | TGTGCCAGCAGCCCAATGGCCAGCACAACCGGGGAGACCCAGTACTTC
TRBJ1-5 | 15 | TRBV28 | TRBD1 | few | CASSSQTGRNQPQHF | TGTGCCAGCAGTTCCCAGACAGGGCGCAATCAGCCCCAGCATTTT
TRBJ1-4 | 14 | TRBV2 | - | - | CASSARETNEKLFF | TGTGCCAGCAGTGCCAGGGAAACTAATGAAAAACTGTTTTTT
TRBJ1-6 | 16 | TRBV5-1 | - | few | CASSLAGYRYNSPLHF | TGCGCCAGCAGCTTGGCCGGGTACAGATATAATTCACCCCTCCACTTT
TRBJ2-1 | 12 | TRBV7-6 | TRBD2 | - | CASSSSGGEQFF | TGTGCCAGCAGCTCAAGCGGGGGAGAGCAGTTCTTC
TRBJ2-5 | 13 | TRBV7-9 | - | - | CASSNDGRRDEYF | TGTGCCAGCAGCAACGACGGTAGAAGAGATGAGTACTTC